Listed here are 6 T cell receptor beta chains from one sample, sequenced in a study of glioma-infiltrating T cells. Using RNA template, CDR3s of TCR alpha and beta were amplified with iRepertoire arm-PCR. TCRdb re-analysed the multiplex PCR reads in MiXCR, keeping a single row per CDR3 protein. The sample holds approximately 20,000 distinct CDR3 sequences, 20% to 25% seen once. Material for sequencing was glioma tissue, nonneoplastic brain tissue, or PBMCs (not recorded which). Source of these receptors: a human donor with low-grade glioma or glioblastoma, undergoing nonglioma brain surgery, or in good health (not recorded which).

This clonotype was counted between two and nine times. The chain has TRBV19 and TRBJ1-1; D call uncertain. The ends were cut back, 5 bases at V and 5 bases at J, with 12 bases in the middle. The CDR3 covers 13 residues. Germline V gene sequence: CDR1 LNHDA, CDR2 SQIVND (reference sequence). The CDR3 DNA reads as TGTGCCAGTAGTTCAGAGAGGTGGACTGAAGCTTTCTTT. Protein sequence: CASSSERWTEAFF.

In this sample, this clonotype turned up many times. This rearrangement joins TRBV7-3 to TRBJ1-1; maybe TRBD1 (5 bases). Germline V lookup: CDR1 SGHTA, CDR2 FQGTGA. The CDR3 spans 14 residues. V was clipped by 3 bases and J by 3 bases, with 11 bases between them. CDR3 protein: CASSLAGEDTEAFF. The CDR3, as DNA: TGTGCCAGCAGCTTGGCGGGGGAGGACACTGAAGCTTTCTTT.

As concerns this clonotype: Here the CDR3 omits its conserved ending phenylalanine or tryptophan, so a read error is the likely source. The DNA of the CDR3 is TGTGCCAGCATATACAGCCCGAAAACTGAAGCTTTCCTT. Protein product: CASIYSPKTEAFL. This sequence joins TRBV6-9 and TRBJ1-1; unclear D gene. The CDR3 spans 13 residues. Trimming removed 7 bases at V and 5 bases at J, with 14 bases between. Germline values: CDR1 MNHGY, CDR2 SVAAGI.

This clonotype was picked up a small number of times. The chain uses TRBV4-3 and TRBJ1-6, with D unclear. The CDR3 consists of 13 residues. Germline V lookup: CDR1 LGHNA, CDR2 YSLEER. V lost 1 base, J lost 9 bases, and 7 bases lay in between. The CDR3 sequence is CASSQVLSSPLHF. The CDR3 coding sequence is TGCGCCAGCAGCCAAGTGTTATCTTCACCCCTCCACTTT.

This clonotype was counted only a few times. In DNA form, the CDR3 reads TGCGCCAGCAGCCAAGATCTTTCTAGCGGGGCCACCACAGATACGCAGTATTTT. Translation: CASSQDLSSGATTDTQYF. J is TRBJ2-3 and V is TRBV4-3; TRBD2 agrees at 9 bases. CDR1 and CDR2 (germline): LGHNA, YSLEER. The J segment lost 2 bases and the V segment lost 0 bases, leaving 9 bases of the junction unmatched. CDR3 size: 18 residues.

This clonotype has a single count. This may come from a read error, since a much larger clone is one base off. V is TRBV28 and J is TRBJ1-1; no firm D call. The CDR3 has 12 amino acids. The germline V gene has CDR1 MDHEN and CDR2 SYDVKM. In nucleotides, the CDR3 is TGTGCCAGTATGGTGGGGAACACTGAAGCTCTCTTT. It is translated as CASMVGNTEALF.